These 24 T cell receptor beta chains were sequenced from one sample in a study of identical twins. TCRdb analysed the 5' RACE reads with MiXCR anew, one entry per CDR3 protein. The table lists over 500,000 distinct CDR3 sequences, about 20% of them singletons. These data were also reused for a study on T cells expressing NK-cell markers.

Sequences were obtained from CD4+ T cells sorted from blood. These receptors originate from a woman under 30 in good health.

In its sample, this clonotype was seen a few times. This chain uses TRBV20-1 with TRBJ2-5, with D tentatively TRBD2 (5 bases). CDR1 DFQATT and CDR2 SNEGSKA come from the germline V gene (reference sequence). The CDR3 has 15 amino acids. Trimming removed 1 base at V and 1 base at J, with 13 bases between. CDR3 bases: TGCAGTGCTAGAGCGGCAGTCGGAGGCCAAGAGACCCAGTACTTC. Protein product: CSARAAVGGQETQYF.

The chain has TRBV2 and TRBJ2-3, with D unresolved. There are 12 residues in the CDR3. V shed 10 bases and J shed 5 bases, with 13 bases lying between them. Germline CDR1 is SNHLY and CDR2 is FYNNEI. The CDR3 here is CAISRQEDTQYF. The CDR3 DNA follows: TGTGCCATTTCCCGGCAGGAAGATACGCAGTATTTT. Supplemented by reference TRBV2 and TRBJ2-3, the full variable domain reads EPEVTQTPSHQVTQMGQEVILRCVPISNHLYFYWYRQILGQKVEFLVSFYNNEISEKSEIFDDQFSVERPDGSNFTLKIRSTKLEDSAMYFCAISRQEDTQYFGPGTRLTVL.

This clonotype was seen only a few times. The chain uses TRBV20-1 and TRBJ1-1, with D tentatively TRBD1 (6 bases). This CDR3 is 12 amino acids long. CDR1 is DFQATT and CDR2 is SNEGSKA in the germline V gene (reference sequence). Trimming pared 7 bases from V and 2 bases from J, leaving 11 bases between. This CDR3 reads CSGGQSNTEAFF. For the CDR3, the DNA is TGCAGTGGTGGACAGAGCAACACTGAAGCTTTCTTT.

The chain uses TRBV4-3 and TRBJ2-5, with 10 bases aligning to TRBD2. The ends lost 3 bases at V and 3 bases at J; junction bases unmatched: 10. In germline, CDR1 is LGHNA, CDR2 YSLEER. This CDR3 contains 17 residues. The CDR3 spells CASSHLPSGSNEETQYF. CDR3 sequence (DNA): TGCGCCAGCAGCCATCTTCCTAGCGGGAGTAACGAAGAGACCCAGTACTTC.

This clonotype occurred a few times. CDR3 sequence reads: CSVGTDSGNTIYF. Written as DNA, the CDR3 is TGCAGCGTTGGGACAGACTCTGGAAACACCATATATTTT. The V and J genes are TRBV29-1 and TRBJ1-3, with D possibly TRBD1 on 6 matching bases. V was shortened by 4 bases and J by 0 bases, with 7 bases between the two germline ends. The CDR3 loop spans 13 amino acids. Per germline, CDR1 SQVTM and CDR2 ANQGSEA.

The V and J genes are TRBV19 and TRBJ1-5, with a weak D call TRBD1 (6 bases). The CDR3 is 13 residues long. Trimming left V 4 bases short and J 7 bases short, with 11 bases between. Germline CDR1 and CDR2: LNHDA and SQIVND (reference sequence). CDR3 DNA sequence: TGTGCCAGTAGTACGGACAGTACGCAGCCCCAGCATTTT. It codes for CASSTDSTQPQHF.

There are a few counts of this clonotype. The chain couples TRBV7-2 to TRBJ1-2, with 12 positions matching TRBD1. V shed 2 bases, J shed 7 bases, and the junction held 5 bases outside the gene matches. The germline V gene has CDR1 SGHTA and CDR2 FQGNSA. The CDR3 is 15 amino acids. CDR3 coding DNA: TGTGCCAGCAGCTTAAAGGGGACAGGGGGCGGTGGCTACACCTTC. Translating it yields CASSLKGTGGGGYTF.

This chain joins TRBV20-1 and TRBJ2-7; 11 nucleotides match TRBD2. Germline assignment: CDR1 DFQATT and CDR2 SNEGSKA (reference sequence). CDR3 length: 15 residues. Germline trimming cut 6 bases from V and 4 bases from J; bases unmatched to any gene: 11. The CDR3 here is CSALETSGTTYEQYF. The CDR3 DNA is TGCAGTGCCCTCGAGACTAGCGGGACTACTTACGAGCAGTACTTC.

This clonotype was counted a single time. The V and J genes are TRBV12-5 and TRBJ1-1, with D hard to call. Trimming shortened V by 3 bases and J by 3 bases, and 20 bases separated the two germline ends. The CDR3 sequence is 17 residues long. From germline, CDR1 is LGHNT and CDR2 FRNRAP. The CDR3 reads CASGFGWGRERYTEAFF. As DNA, the CDR3 is TGTGCTAGTGGTTTCGGTTGGGGTAGGGAGCGGTACACTGAAGCTTTCTTT.

This clonotype was detected only a few times. The gene calls are TRBV10-2 and TRBJ2-3; TRBD2 matches at 7 bases. The CDR3 has 18 amino acids. Germline V gene lookup returns CDR1 WSHSY and CDR2 SAAADI. Trimming removed 2 bases from V and 7 bases from J; junction bases left unmatched: 18. The CDR3 sequence is CASSETGGSSGRSHTQYF. In DNA, the CDR3 is TGCGCCAGCAGTGAGACCGGGGGGTCGAGCGGACGATCACATACGCAGTATTTT.

This chain uses TRBV20-1 with TRBJ2-4; no clear D gene. CDR3 length: 13 amino acids. CDR1 and CDR2 (germline): DFQATT, SNEGSKA (reference sequence). V lost 4 bases and J 0 bases, leaving 7 bases between the germline ends. The CDR3 spells CSAISLAKNIQYF. The CDR3 DNA is TGCAGTGCTATTTCGCTAGCCAAAAACATTCAGTACTTC.

The chain links TRBV29-1 to TRBJ1-1; 9 bases fit TRBD1. The trim removed 4 bases at V and 1 base at J, leaving 4 bases unmatched. There are 14 residues in the CDR3. Germline V gene data show CDR1 as SQVTM and CDR2 as ANQGSEA. CDR3 bases: TGCAGCGTTGGAACAGGGGGCCCGAACACTGAAGCTTTCTTT. Residues: CSVGTGGPNTEAFF.

For the CDR3, the DNA is TGTGCCAGCAGTTACGGGACTAGCGGGGGTTTCGATACGCAGTATTTT. Its protein is CASSYGTSGGFDTQYF. V and J are TRBV6-2 or TRBV6-3 and TRBJ2-3, with 14 bases that match TRBD2. Germline CDR1 is MNHEY and CDR2 is SVGEGT. The CDR3 consists of 16 residues. V lost 2 bases, J lost 6 bases, and 4 bases stayed unmatched.

V gene TRBV14 combines with J gene TRBJ2-6, with D perhaps TRBD2 (5 bases). V shed 4 bases and J shed 0 bases, with 10 bases lying between them. The CDR3 totals 16 residues. CDR1 is SGHDN, CDR2 FVKESK, per germline. For the CDR3, the DNA is TGTGCCAGCAGCCCGGGGTCCGACTCTGGGGCCAACGTCCTGACTTTC. It encodes CASSPGSDSGANVLTF.

In its sample, this clonotype was seen many times. The V gene is TRBV9, the J gene TRBJ2-1; unclear D gene. V lost 0 bases and J 8 bases, leaving 3 bases between the germline ends. This CDR3 is built from 11 residues. The germline gives CDR1 SGDLS, CDR2 YYNGEE. The CDR3 spells CASSVGDEQFF. In DNA form, the CDR3 reads TGTGCCAGCAGCGTAGGCGATGAGCAGTTCTTC.

This clonotype was detected only a few times. This rearrangement joins TRBV10-3 to TRBJ2-1; D not certain. The V gene lost 2 bases and the J gene lost 0 bases, with 14 bases spanning the gap. This CDR3 is built from 17 residues. Germline-derived CDR1 and CDR2 are ENHRY and SYGVKD. In DNA form, the CDR3 reads TGTGCCATCAGTGAGGATACCATTGCGAGCTCCTACAATGAGCAGTTCTTC. It is translated as CAISEDTIASSYNEQFF.

The chain is built from TRBV20-1 and TRBJ2-1; 14 bases fit TRBD2. This CDR3 contains 15 residues. Unmatched junction bases numbered 7, after V lost 4 bases and J lost 8 bases. CDR1 and CDR2 (germline): DFQATT, SNEGSKA (reference sequence). As DNA, the CDR3 is TGCAGTGCTACCTCAGGGGGACTAGCGGGAGATGAGCAGTTCTTC. Its translation: CSATSGGLAGDEQFF.

This clonotype was counted between two and nine times. This chain connects TRBV5-4 to TRBJ2-2; weak D call: TRBD2 (7 bases). V was pared by 1 base and J by 3 bases, with 13 bases between. This CDR3 is 16 amino acids long. CDR1 is SGHNT and CDR2 is YYREEE in the germline V gene (reference sequence). CDR3 protein: CASSLRGGADTGELFF. The CDR3 coding sequence is TGTGCCAGCAGCTTGAGAGGGGGGGCCGACACCGGGGAGCTGTTTTTT.

This chain joins TRBV20-1 and TRBJ1-6, with D perhaps matching TRBD1 (5 bases). Between the trimmed V and J ends, which lost 4 bases and 5 bases, there was a span of 9 bases. Germline V gives CDR1 DFQATT, CDR2 SNEGSKA (reference sequence). This CDR3 comprises 13 residues. CDR3 sequence reads: CSAIAGNNSPLHF. CDR3 DNA sequence: TGCAGTGCTATCGCAGGGAATAATTCACCCCTCCACTTT.

V is TRBV7-2 and J is TRBJ2-7; D is unresolved. The CDR3 runs to 13 residues. Germline CDR1 reads SGHTA; CDR2 reads FQGNSA. V was clipped by 3 bases and J by 2 bases, with 8 bases between them. CDR3 region: CASSFFFTYEQYF. DNA for the CDR3: TGTGCCAGCAGCTTCTTTTTCACCTACGAGCAGTACTTC. Supplemented by reference TRBV7-2 and TRBJ2-7, the full variable domain reads GAGVSQSPSNKVTEKGKDVELRCDPISGHTALYWYRQSLGQGLEFLIYFQGNSAPDKSGLPSDRFSAERTGGSVSTLTIQRTQQEDSAVYLCASSFFFTYEQYFGPGTRLTVT.

The J gene is TRBJ2-5, the V gene TRBV29-1; 11 bases fit TRBD1. Germline V gene data show CDR1 as SQVTM and CDR2 as ANQGSEA. CDR3 length: 14 residues. Unmatched junction bases numbered 8, after V lost 7 bases and J lost 4 bases. CDR3: CSASGQGGVETQYF. The CDR3 DNA is TGCAGCGCCTCGGGACAGGGGGGTGTAGAGACCCAGTACTTC.

This clonotype was observed a few times. The chain joins TRBV20-1 to TRBJ1-1, with TRBD1 as a possible D gene (5 bases). The CDR3 runs 14 residues. V was cut by 6 bases and J by 1 base, with 15 bases left in between. CDR1 is DFQATT and CDR2 is SNEGSKA in the germline V gene (reference sequence). The CDR3 DNA sequence: TGCAGTGCCCGGCCCCCGGGGACGAACACTGAAGCTTTCTTT. Protein sequence: CSARPPGTNTEAFF.

As DNA, the CDR3 is TGTGCCAGCAGTGAAGGGAGGCACAATGAAGCTTTCTTT. Translation gives CASSEGRHNEAFF. The chain couples TRBV25-1 to TRBJ1-1; D is uncertain. The CDR3 contains 13 residues. With 2 bases removed from V and 7 bases from J, the gap between germline ends came to 11 bases. Per germline, CDR1 MGHDK and CDR2 SYGVNS.

The chain uses TRBV20-1 and TRBJ2-7; 8 nucleotides agree with TRBD1. The CDR3 length is 14 residues. The germline CDR1 and CDR2 sequences are DFQATT and SNEGSKA (reference sequence). J was trimmed by 5 bases and V by 3 bases; bases with no gene match: 9. The CDR3 coding sequence is TGCAGTGCTAGTGGAAGGACAGGGTACCACGAGCAGTACTTC. Its protein is CSASGRTGYHEQYF.